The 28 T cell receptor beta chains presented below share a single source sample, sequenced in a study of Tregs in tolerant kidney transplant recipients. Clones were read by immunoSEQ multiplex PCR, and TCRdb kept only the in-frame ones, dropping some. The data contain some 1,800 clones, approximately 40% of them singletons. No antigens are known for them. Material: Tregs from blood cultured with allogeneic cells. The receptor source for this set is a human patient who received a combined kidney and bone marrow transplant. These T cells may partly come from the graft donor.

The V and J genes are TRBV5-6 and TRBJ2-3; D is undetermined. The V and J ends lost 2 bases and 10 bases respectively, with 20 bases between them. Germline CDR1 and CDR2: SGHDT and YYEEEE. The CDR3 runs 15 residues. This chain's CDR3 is CASSLEALVGAPQYF. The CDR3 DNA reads TGTGCCAGCAGCTTAGAGGCCCTAGTTGGAGCTCCGCAGTATTTT.

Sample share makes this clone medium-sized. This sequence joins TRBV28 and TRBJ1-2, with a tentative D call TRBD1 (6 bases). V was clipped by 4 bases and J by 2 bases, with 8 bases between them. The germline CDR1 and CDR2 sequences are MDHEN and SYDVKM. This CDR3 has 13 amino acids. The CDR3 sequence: CASSWGANYGYTF. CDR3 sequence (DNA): TGTGCCAGCAGTTGGGGGGCAAACTATGGCTACACCTTC.

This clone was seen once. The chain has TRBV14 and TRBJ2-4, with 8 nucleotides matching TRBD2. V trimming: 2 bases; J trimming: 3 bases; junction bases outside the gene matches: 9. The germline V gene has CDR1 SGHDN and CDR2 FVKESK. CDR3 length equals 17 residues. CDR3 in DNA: TGTGCCAGCAGCCAATCGGGGAGCGGGGGTGGCAAAAACATTCAGTACTTC. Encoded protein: CASSQSGSGGGKNIQYF.

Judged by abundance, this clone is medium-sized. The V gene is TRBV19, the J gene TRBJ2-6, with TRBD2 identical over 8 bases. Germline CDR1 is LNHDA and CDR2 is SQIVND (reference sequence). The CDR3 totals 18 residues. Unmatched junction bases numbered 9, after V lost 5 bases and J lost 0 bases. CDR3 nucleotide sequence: TGTGCCAGTAGTCCCGCGCCGGGGGGGGCCTCTGGGGCCAACGTCCTGACTTTC. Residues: CASSPAPGGASGANVLTF.

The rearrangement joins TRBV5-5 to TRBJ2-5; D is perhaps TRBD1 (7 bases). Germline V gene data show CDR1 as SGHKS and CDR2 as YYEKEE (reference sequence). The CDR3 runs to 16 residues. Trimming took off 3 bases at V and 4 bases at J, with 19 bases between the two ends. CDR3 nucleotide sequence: TGTGCCAGCAGCTCTTATGCCGGGACAGCGGGAGAGACCCAGTACTTC. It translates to CASSSYAGTAGETQYF.

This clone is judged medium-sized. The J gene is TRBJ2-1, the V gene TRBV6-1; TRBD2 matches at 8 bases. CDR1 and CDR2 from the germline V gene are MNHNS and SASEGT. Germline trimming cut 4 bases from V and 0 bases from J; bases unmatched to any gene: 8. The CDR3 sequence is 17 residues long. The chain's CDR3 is CASSVTQGTSSYNEQFF. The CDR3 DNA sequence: TGTGCCAGCAGTGTCACCCAGGGGACTAGCTCCTACAATGAGCAGTTCTTC.

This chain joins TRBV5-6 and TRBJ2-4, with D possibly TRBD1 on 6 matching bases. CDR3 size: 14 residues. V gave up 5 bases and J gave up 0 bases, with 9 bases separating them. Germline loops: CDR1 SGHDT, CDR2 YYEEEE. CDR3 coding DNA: TGTGCCAGCAGTAGGACAGAAGCCAAAAACATTCAGTACTTC. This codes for CASSRTEAKNIQYF.

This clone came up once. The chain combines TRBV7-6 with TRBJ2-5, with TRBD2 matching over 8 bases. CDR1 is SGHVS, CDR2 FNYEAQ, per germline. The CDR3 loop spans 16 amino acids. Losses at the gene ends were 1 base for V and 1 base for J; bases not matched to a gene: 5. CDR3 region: CASSLDPSGFQETQYF. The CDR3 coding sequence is TGTGCCAGCAGCTTAGATCCTAGCGGGTTCCAAGAGACCCAGTACTTC.

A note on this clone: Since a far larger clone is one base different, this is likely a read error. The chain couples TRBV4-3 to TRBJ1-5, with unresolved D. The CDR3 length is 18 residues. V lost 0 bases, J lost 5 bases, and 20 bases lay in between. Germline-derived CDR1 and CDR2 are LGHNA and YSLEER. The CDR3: CASSQDIPVGWRDQPQHF. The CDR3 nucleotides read TGCGCCAGCAGCCAAGATATCCCGGTGGGGTGGCGGGATCAGCCCCAGCATTTT.

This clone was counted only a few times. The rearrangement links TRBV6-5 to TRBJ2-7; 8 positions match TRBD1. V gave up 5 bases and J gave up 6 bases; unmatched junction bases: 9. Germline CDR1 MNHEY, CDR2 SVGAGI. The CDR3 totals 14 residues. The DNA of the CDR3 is TGTGCCAGCAGTCCGCGGACAGGGAGGATCGAGCAGTACTTC. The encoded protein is CASSPRTGRIEQYF.

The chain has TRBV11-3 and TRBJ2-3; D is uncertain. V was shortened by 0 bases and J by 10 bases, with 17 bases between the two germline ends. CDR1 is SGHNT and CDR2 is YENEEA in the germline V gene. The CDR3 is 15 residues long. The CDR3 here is CASSLEALVGAPQYF. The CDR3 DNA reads TGTGCCAGCAGCTTAGAGGCCCTAGTTGGAGCTCCGCAGTATTTT. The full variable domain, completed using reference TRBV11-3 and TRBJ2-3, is EAGVVQSPRYKIIEKKQPVAFWCNPISGHNTLYWYLQNLGQGPELLIRYENEEAVDDSQLPKDRFSAERLKGVDSTLKIQPAELGDSAVYLCASSLEALVGAPQYFGPGTRLTVL.

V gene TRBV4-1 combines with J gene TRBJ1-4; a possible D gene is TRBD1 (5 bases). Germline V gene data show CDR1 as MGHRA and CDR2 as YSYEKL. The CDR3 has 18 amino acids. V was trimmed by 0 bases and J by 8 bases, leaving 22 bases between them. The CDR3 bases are TGCGCCAGCAGCCAAGAGGTTGGGCTGGGCAGGGCAGGGGAAAAACTGTTTTTT. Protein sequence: CASSQEVGLGRAGEKLFF.

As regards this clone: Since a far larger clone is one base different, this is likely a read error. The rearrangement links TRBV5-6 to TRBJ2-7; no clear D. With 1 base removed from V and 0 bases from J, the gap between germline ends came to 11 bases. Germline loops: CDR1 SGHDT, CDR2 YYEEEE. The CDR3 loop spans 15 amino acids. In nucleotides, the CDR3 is TGTGCCAGCAGCTTGTTAGGACCTATCTCCTACGAGCAGTACTTC. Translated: CASSLLGPISYEQYF.

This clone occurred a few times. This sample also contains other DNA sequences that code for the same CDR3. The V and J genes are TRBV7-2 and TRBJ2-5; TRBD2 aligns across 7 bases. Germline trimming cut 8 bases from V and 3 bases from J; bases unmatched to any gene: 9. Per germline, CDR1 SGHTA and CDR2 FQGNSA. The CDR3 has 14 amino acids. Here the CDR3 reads CASAQWAGEETQYF. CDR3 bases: TGTGCCAGCGCCCAATGGGCGGGAGAAGAGACCCAGTACTTC. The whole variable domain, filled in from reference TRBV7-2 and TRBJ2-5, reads GAGVSQSPSNKVTEKGKDVELRCDPISGHTALYWYRQSLGQGLEFLIYFQGNSAPDKSGLPSDRFSAERTGGSVSTLTIQRTQQEDSAVYLCASAQWAGEETQYFGPGTRLLVL.

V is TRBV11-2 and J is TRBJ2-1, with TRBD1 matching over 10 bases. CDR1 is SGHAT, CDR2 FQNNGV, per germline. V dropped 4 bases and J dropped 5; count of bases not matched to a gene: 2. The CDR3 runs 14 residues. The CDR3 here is CASSWTGGDNEQFF. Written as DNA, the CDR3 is TGTGCCAGCAGCTGGACAGGGGGGGACAATGAGCAGTTCTTC.

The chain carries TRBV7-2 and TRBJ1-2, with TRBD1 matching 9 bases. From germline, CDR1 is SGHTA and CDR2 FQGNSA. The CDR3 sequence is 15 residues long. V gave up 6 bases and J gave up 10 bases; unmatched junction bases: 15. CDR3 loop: CASRDFSGQGVDYTF. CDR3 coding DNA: TGTGCCAGCAGAGACTTTTCGGGACAGGGAGTCGACTACACCTTC.

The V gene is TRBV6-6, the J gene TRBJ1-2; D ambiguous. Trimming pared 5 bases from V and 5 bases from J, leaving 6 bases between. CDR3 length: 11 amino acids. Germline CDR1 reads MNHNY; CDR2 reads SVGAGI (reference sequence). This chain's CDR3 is CASSEGYGYTF. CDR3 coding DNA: TGTGCCAGCAGTGAGGGTTATGGCTACACCTTC.

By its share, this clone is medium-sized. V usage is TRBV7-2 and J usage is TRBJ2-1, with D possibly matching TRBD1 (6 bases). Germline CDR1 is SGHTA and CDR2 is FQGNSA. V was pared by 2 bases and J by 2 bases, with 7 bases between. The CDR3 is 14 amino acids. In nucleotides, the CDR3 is TGTGCCAGCAGCTTACAGGGGCCCTACAATGAGCAGTTCTTC. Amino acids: CASSLQGPYNEQFF.

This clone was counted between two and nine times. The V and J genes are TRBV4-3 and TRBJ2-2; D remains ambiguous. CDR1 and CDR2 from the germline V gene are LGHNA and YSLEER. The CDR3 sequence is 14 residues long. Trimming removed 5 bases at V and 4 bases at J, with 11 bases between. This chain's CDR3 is CASSSSGLTGELFF. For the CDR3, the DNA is TGCGCCAGCAGCTCATCGGGTCTCACCGGGGAGCTGTTTTTT.

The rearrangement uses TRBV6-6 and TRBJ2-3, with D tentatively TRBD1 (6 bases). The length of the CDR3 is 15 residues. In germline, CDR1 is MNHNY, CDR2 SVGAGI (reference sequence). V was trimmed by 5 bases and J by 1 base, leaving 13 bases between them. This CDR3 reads CASSVQGGGTDTQYF. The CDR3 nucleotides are TGTGCCAGCAGTGTACAGGGTGGCGGCACAGATACGCAGTATTTT.

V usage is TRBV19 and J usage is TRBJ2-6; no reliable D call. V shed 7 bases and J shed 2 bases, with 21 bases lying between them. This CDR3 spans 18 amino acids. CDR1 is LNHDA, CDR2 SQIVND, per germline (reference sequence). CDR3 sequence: CASTIGGWAPTGANVLTF. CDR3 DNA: TGTGCCAGTACCATAGGTGGGTGGGCTCCCACTGGGGCCAACGTCCTGACTTTC.

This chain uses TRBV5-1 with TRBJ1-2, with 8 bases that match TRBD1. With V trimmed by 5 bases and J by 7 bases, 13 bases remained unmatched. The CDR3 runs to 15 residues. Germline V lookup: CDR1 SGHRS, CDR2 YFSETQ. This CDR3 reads CASSSGTGTLIGYTF. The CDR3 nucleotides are TGCGCCAGCAGTTCCGGGACAGGTACCTTAATTGGCTACACCTTC. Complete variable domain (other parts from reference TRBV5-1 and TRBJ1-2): KAGVTQTPRYLIKTRGQQVTLSCSPISGHRSVSWYQQTPGQGLQFLFEYFSETQRNKGNFPGRFSGRQFSNSRSEMNVSTLELGDSALYLCASSSGTGTLIGYTFGSGTRLTVV.

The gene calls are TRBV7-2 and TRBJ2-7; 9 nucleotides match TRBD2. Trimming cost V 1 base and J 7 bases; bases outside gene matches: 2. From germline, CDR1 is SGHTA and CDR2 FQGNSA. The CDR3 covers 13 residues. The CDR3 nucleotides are TGTGCCAGCAGCTTAGGGGCGGGGGGGGAGCAGTACTTC. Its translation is CASSLGAGGEQYF.

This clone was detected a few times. The CDR3, as DNA: TGTGCCAGCAGCTTATACTTGGGCGGGACATACTCCTACGAGCAGTACTTC. Residues: CASSLYLGGTYSYEQYF. This chain connects TRBV7-2 to TRBJ2-7; D assignment may be TRBD1 or TRBD2 (6 bases each). V was pared by 2 bases and J by 0 bases, with 17 bases between. Germline CDR1 and CDR2: SGHTA and FQGNSA. CDR3 length: 17 residues.

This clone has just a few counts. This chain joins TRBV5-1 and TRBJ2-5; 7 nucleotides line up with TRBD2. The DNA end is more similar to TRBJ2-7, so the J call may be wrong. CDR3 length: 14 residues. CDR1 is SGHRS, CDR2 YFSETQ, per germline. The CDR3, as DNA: TGCGCCAGCAGCCCCGGGGGGAGGACCTACGAGCAGTACTTC. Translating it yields CASSPGGRTYEQYF.

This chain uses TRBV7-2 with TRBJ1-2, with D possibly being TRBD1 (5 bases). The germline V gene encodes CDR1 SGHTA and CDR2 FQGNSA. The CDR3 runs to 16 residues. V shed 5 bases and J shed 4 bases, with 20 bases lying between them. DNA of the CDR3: TGTGCCAGCAGCCTAGGTGAGGGCAGGGTCGGCTATGGCTACACCTTC. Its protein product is CASSLGEGRVGYGYTF.

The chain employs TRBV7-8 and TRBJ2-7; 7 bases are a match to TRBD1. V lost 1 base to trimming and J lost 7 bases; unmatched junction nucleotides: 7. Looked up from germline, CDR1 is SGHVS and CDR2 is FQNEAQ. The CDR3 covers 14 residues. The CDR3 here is CASSLDRGREEQYF. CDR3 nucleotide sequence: TGTGCCAGCAGCTTAGACAGGGGCAGAGAGGAGCAGTACTTC.

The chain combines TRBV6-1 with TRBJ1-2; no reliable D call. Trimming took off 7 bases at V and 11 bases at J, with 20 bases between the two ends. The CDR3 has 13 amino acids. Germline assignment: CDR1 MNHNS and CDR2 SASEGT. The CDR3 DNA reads TGTGCCAGCATTTTGACCACAGCGGGTCCGTACACCTTC. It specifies CASILTTAGPYTF.